The source of this T cell receptor (beta chain) is a study of liver allograft versus peripheral blood T cells. Across the whole study: The study compared liver allograft T cell receptor repertoires against peripheral blood repertoires of liver transplant recipients.

TCRdb reanalysed the reads using MiXCR and keeps one entry per CDR3 protein. The sample gives some 2,500 distinct CDR3 sequences, about 14% of which show up once; around a quarter is in the top ten. By sample share, this clonotype is medium-sized. Germline V lookup: CDR1 MNHEY, CDR2 SMNVEV (reference sequence). The CDR3 is 12 residues long. V was shortened by 6 bases and J by 1 base, with 6 bases between the two germline ends. This sequence was found in a human patient who had a liver transplant. The graft donor may have contributed some T cells. The V call is TRBV27, the J call TRBJ1-2; D is ambiguous. CDR3 nucleotides: TGTGCCAGCAGCCAAAATAACTATGGCTACACCTTC. This sequence encodes CASSQNNYGYTF.